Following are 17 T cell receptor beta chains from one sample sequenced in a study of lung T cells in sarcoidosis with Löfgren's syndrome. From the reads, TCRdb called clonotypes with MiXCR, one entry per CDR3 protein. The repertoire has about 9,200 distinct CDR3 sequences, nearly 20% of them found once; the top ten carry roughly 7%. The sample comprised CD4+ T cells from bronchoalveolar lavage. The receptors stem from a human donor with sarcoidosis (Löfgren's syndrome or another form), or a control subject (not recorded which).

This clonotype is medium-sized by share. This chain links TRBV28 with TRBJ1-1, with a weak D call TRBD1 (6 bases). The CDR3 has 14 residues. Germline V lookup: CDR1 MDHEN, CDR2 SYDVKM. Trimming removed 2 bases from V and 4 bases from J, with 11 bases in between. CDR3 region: CASSLNLRGTEAFF. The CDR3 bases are TGTGCCAGCAGTTTAAACCTCAGGGGCACTGAAGCTTTCTTT.

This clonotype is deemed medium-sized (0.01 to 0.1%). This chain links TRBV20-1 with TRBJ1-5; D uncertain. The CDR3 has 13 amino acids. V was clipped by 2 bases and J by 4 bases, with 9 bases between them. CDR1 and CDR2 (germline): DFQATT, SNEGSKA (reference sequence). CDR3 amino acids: CSARKTWNQPQHF. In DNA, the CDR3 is TGCAGTGCTAGAAAGACCTGGAATCAGCCCCAGCATTTT.

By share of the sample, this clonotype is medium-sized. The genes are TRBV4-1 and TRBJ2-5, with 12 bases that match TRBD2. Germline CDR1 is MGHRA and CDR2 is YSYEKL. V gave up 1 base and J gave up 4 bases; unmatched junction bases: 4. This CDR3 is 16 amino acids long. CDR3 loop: CASSQGLAGVSETQYF. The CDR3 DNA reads TGCGCCAGCAGCCAAGGACTAGCGGGAGTTTCAGAGACCCAGTACTTC.

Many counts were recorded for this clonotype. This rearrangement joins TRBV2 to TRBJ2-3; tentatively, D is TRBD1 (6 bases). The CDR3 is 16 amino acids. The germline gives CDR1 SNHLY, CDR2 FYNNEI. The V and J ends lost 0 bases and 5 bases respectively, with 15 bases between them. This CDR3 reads CASSEARQASGDTQYF. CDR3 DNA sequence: TGTGCCAGCAGTGAAGCGCGACAGGCATCCGGAGATACGCAGTATTTT.

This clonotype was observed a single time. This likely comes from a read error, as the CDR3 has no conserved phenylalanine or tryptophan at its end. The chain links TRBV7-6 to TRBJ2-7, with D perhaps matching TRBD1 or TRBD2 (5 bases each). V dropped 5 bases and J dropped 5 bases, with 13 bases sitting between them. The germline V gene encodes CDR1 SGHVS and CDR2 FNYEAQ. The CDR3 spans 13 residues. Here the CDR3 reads CASSRDTGHEQYL. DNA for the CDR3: TGTGCCAGCAGCCGGGATACAGGCCACGAGCAGTACCTC.

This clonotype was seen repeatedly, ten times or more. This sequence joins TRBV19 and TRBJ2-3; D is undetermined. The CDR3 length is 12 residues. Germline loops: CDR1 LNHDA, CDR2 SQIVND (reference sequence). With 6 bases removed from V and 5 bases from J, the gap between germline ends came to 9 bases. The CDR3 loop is CASRLSGDTQYF. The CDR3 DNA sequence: TGTGCCAGTAGACTTTCCGGAGATACGCAGTATTTT.

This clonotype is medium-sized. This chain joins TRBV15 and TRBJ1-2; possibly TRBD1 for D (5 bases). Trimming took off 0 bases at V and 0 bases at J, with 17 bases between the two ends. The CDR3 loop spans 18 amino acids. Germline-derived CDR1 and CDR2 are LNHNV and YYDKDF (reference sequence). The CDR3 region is CATSRDLHSGAANYGYTF. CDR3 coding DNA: TGTGCCACCAGCAGAGATCTTCATAGTGGGGCGGCTAACTATGGCTACACCTTC.

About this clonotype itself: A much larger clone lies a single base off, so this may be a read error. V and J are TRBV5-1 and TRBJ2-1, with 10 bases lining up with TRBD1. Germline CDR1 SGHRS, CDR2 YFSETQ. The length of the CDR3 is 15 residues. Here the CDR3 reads CASGLGGQGINEQFF. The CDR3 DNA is TGCGCCAGCGGCTTGGGGGGACAGGGGATCAATGAGCAGTTCTTC.

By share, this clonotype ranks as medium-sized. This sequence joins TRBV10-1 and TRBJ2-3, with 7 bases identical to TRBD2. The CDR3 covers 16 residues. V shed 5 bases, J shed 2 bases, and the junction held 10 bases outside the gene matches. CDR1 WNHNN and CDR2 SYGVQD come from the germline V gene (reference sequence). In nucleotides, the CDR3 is TGCGCCAGCAGTCTCGGGAGGTCAGGCTTCACAGATACGCAGTATTTT. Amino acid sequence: CASSLGRSGFTDTQYF.

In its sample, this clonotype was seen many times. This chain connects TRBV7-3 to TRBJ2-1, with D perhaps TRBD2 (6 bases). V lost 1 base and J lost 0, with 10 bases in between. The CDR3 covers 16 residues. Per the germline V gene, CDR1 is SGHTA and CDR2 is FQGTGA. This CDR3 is CASSLKGRGSYNEQFF. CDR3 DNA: TGTGCCAGCAGCTTAAAAGGGCGGGGCTCCTACAATGAGCAGTTCTTC. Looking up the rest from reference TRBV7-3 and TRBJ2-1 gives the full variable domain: GAGVSQTPSNKVTEKGKYVELRCDPISGHTALYWYRQSLGQGPEFLIYFQGTGAADDSGLPNDRFFAVRPEGSVSTLKIQRTERGDSAVYLCASSLKGRGSYNEQFFGPGTRLTVL.

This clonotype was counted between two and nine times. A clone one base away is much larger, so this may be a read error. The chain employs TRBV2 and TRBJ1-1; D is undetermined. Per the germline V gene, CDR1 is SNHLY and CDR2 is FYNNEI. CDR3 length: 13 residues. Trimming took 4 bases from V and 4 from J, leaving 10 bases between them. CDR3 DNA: TGTGCCAGCAGTGGGGTGGTGAGCACTGAAGCTTTCTTT. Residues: CASSGVVSTEAFF.

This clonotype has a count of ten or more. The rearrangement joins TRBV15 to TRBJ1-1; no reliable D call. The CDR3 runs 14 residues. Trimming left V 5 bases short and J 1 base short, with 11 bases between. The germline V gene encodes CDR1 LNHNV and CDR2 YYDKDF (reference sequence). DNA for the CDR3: TGTGCCACCAGCGGGTGGACCGGGAACACTGAAGCTTTCTTT. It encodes CATSGWTGNTEAFF. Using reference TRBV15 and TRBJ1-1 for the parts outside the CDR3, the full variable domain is DAMVIQNPRYQVTQFGKPVTLSCSQTLNHNVMYWYQQKSSQAPKLLFHYYDKDFNNEADTPDNFQSRRPNTSFCFLDIRSPGLGDTAMYLCATSGWTGNTEAFFGQGTRLTVV.

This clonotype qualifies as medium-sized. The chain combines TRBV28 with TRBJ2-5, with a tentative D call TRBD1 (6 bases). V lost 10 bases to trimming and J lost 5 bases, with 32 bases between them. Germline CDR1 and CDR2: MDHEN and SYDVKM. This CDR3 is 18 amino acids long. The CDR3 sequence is CATTRGVAGSLRGETQYF. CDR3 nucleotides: TGTGCCACCACGCGAGGCGTGGCGGGTTCTCTGAGGGGGGAGACCCAGTACTTC.

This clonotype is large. CDR3 protein: CSVPGWGRTDTQYF. The CDR3 DNA reads TGCAGTGTTCCAGGATGGGGTAGGACAGATACGCAGTATTTT. The chain combines TRBV20-1 with TRBJ2-3; no definite D call. There are 14 residues in the CDR3. The germline gives CDR1 DFQATT, CDR2 SNEGSKA (reference sequence). Trimming removed 7 bases from V and 3 bases from J, with 17 bases in between.

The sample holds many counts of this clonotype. The chain's CDR3 is CASSPSIRREIAKNIQYF. DNA for the CDR3: TGTGCCAGCAGCCCGAGCATTCGACGGGAGATAGCCAAAAACATTCAGTACTTC. The chain carries TRBV27 and TRBJ2-4; tentative D call: TRBD2 (6 bases). Germline V gene lookup returns CDR1 MNHEY and CDR2 SMNVEV (reference sequence). This CDR3 has 18 residues. V was cut by 6 bases and J by 0 bases, with 21 bases left in between.

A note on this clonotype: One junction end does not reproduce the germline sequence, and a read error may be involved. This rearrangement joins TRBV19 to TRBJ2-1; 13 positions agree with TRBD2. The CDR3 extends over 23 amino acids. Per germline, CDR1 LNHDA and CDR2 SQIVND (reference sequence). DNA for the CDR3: TGTGCCAGTAGTACCCCACGGGGGACCCTCGGGACTAGCGGGGCCAGGTCCTACAATGAGCAGTCCTTC. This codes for CASSTPRGTLGTSGARSYNEQSF. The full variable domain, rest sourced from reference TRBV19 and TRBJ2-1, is DGGITQSPKYLFRKEGQNVTLSCEQNLNHDAMYWYRQDPGQGLRLIYYSQIVNDFQKGDIAEGYSVSREKKESFPLTVTSAQKNPTAFYLCASSTPRGTLGTSGARSYNEQSFGPGTRLTVL.

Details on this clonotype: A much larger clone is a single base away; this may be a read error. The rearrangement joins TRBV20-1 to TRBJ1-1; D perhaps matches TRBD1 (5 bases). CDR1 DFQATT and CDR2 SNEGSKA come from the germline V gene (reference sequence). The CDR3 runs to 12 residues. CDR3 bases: TGCAGTACTAGGGGTGGGAACACTGAAGCTTTCTTT. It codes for CSTRGGNTEAFF.